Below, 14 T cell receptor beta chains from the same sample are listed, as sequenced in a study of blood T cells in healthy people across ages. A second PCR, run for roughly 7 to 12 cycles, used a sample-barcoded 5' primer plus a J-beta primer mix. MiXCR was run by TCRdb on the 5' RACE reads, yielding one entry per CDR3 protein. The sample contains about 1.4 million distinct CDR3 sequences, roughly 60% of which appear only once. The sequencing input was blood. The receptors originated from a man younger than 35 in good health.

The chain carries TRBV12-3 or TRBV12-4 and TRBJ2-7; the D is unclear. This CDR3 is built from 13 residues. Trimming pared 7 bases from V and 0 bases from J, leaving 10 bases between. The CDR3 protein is CASTGVHSYEQYF. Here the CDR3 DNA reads TGTGCCAGCACGGGCGTACACTCCTACGAGCAGTACTTC.

The DNA of the CDR3 is TGTGCCAGCAGCCAAGATCGGCTAGCGGGCTTCACCGGGGAGCTGTTTTTT. Its protein product is CASSQDRLAGFTGELFF. The V call is TRBV3-1, the J call TRBJ2-2; 8 bases agree with TRBD2. Germline assignment: CDR1 LGHDT and CDR2 YNNKEL (reference sequence). This CDR3 spans 17 amino acids. The ends lost 0 bases at V and 4 bases at J; junction bases unmatched: 7. The variable domain in full, with the rest retrieved from reference TRBV3-1 and TRBJ2-2, is DTAVSQTPKYLVTQMGNDKSIKCEQNLGHDTMYWYKQDSKKFLKIMFSYNNKELIINETVPNRFSPKSPDKAHLNLHINSLELGDSAVYFCASSQDRLAGFTGELFFGEGSRLTVL.

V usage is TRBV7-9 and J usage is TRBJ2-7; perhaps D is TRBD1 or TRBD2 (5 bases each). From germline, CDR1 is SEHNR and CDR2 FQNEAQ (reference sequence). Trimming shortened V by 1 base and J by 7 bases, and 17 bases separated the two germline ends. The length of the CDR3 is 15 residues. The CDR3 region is CASSLVGTPTGEQYF. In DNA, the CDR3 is TGTGCCAGCAGCTTAGTAGGGACGCCAACGGGTGAGCAGTACTTC. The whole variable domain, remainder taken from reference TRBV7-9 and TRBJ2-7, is DTGVSQNPRHKITKRGQNVTFRCDPISEHNRLYWYRQTLGQGPEFLTYFQNEAQLEKSRLLSDRFSAERPKGSFSTLEIQRTEQGDSAMYLCASSLVGTPTGEQYFGPGTRLTVT.

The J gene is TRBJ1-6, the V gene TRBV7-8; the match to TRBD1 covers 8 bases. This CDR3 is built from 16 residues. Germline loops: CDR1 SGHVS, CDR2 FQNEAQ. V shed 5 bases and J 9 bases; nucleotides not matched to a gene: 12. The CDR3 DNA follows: TGTGCCAGCAGCGAGACGAGGCCAGGGGGCTTTTCACCCCTCCACTTT. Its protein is CASSETRPGGFSPLHF.

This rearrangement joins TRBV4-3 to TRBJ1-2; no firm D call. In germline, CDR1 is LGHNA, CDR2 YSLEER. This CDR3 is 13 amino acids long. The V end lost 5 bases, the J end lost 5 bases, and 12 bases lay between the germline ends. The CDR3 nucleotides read TGCGCCAGCAGCTCCCGGGTGGGTTATGGCTACACCTTC. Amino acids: CASSSRVGYGYTF.

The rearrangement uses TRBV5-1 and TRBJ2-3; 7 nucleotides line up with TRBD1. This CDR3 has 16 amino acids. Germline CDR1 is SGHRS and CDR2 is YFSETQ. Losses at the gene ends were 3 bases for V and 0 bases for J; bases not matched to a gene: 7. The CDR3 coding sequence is TGCGCCAGCAGCTACGGGACAGTATCTAGCACAGATACGCAGTATTTT. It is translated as CASSYGTVSSTDTQYF.

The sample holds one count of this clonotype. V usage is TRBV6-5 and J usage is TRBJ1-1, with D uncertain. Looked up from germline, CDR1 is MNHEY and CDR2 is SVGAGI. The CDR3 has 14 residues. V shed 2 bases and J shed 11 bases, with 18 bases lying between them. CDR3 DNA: TGTGCCAGCAGTTACCCTGGTGGATCTCGGACCGCTTTCTTT. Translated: CASSYPGGSRTAFF.

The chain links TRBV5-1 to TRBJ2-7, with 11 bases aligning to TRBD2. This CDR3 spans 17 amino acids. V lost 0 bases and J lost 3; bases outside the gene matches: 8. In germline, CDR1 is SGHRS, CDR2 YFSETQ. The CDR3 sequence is CASSLGRTSGFVYEQYF. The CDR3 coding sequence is TGCGCCAGCAGCTTGGGTAGGACTAGCGGGTTCGTCTACGAGCAGTACTTC.

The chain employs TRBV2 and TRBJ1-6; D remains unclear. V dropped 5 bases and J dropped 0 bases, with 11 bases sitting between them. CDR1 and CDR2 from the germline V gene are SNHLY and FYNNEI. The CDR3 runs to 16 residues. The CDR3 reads CASSSPPSSYNSPLHF. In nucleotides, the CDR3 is TGTGCCAGCAGTTCTCCTCCGAGCTCCTATAATTCACCCCTCCACTTT.

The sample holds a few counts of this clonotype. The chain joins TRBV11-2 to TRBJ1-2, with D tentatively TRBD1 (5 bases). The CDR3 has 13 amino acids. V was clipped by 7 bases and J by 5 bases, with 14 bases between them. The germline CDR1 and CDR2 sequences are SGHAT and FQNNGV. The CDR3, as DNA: TGTGCCAGCATCACACACAAGGGGTATGGCTACACCTTC. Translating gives CASITHKGYGYTF.

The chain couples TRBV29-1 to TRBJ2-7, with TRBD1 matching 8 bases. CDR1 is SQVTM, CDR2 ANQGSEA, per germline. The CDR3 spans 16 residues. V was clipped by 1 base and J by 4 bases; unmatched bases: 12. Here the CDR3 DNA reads TGCAGCGTTGAAGCTCAGACCGGGACAGGAGTGTACGAGCAGTACTTC. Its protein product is CSVEAQTGTGVYEQYF.

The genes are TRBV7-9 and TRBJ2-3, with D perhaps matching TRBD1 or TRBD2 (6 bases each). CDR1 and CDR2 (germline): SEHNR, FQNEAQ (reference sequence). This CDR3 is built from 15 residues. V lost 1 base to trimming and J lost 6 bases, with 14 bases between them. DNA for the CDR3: TGTGCCAGCAGCTTAGGAGCTGGGGGGCGTGATACGCAGTATTTT. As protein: CASSLGAGGRDTQYF.

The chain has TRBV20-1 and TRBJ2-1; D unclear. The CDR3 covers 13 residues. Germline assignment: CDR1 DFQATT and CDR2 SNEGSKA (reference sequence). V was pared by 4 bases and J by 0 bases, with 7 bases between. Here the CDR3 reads CSAMAVSYNEQFF. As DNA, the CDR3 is TGCAGTGCTATGGCGGTCTCCTACAATGAGCAGTTCTTC.

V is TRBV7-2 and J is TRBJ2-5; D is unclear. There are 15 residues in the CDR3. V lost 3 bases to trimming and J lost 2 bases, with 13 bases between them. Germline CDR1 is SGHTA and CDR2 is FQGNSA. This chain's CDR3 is CASSFNGRRQETQYF. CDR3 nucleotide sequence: TGTGCCAGCAGCTTTAACGGAAGGCGTCAAGAGACCCAGTACTTC.